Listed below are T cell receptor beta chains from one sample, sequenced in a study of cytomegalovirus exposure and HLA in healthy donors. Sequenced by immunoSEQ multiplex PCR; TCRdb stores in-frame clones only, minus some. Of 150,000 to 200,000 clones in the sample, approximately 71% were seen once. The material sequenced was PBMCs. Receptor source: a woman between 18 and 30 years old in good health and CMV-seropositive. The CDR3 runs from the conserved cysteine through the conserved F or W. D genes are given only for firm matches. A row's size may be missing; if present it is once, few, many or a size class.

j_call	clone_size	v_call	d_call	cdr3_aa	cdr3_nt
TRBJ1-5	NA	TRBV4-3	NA	CASSQDRGSGQPQHF	TGCGCCAGCAGCCAAGACAGGGGATCGGGTCAGCCCCAGCATTTT
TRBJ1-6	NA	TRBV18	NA	CASSPSHSNSPLHF	TGTGCCAGCTCACCGTCCCATTCCAATTCACCCCTCCACTTT
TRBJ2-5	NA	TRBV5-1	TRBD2	CASSGGQRGVPETQYF	TGCGCCAGCAGCGGGGGGCAGCGGGGGGTTCCAGAGACCCAGTACTTC
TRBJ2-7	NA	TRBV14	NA	CASSQEDFSPYEQYF	TGTGCCAGCAGCCAAGAGGACTTTTCCCCTTACGAGCAGTACTTC
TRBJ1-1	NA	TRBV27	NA	CASSLKGGYPEAFF	TGTGCCAGCAGTTTAAAGGGAGGGTACCCTGAAGCTTTCTTT
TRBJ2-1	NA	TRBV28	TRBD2	CASSFPQREGRMFF	TGTGCCAGCAGTTTCCCCCAGCGGGAGGGCCGTATGTTCTTC
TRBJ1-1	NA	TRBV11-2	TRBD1	CASSLGTGKAFF	TGTGCCAGCAGCTTAGGGACAGGGAAAGCTTTCTTT
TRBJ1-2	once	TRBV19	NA	CASSLGTKRHLNYGYTF	TGTGCCAGTAGTTTGGGGACAAAACGTCACTTGAACTATGGCTACACCTTC
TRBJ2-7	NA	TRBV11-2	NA	CASSPRAGTPRGQYF	TGTGCCAGCAGTCCGCGGGCCGGGACACCAAGAGGGCAGTACTTC
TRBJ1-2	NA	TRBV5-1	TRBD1	CASSLYQGEYGYTF	TGCGCCAGCAGCTTGTACCAGGGGGAATATGGCTACACCTTC
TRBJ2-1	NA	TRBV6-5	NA	CASRPRATKRNEQFF	TGTGCCAGCCGACCCAGGGCCACCAAGAGGAATGAGCAGTTCTTC
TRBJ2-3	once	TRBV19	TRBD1	CASSAWGQGSSDTQYF	TGTGCCAGTAGTGCTTGGGGACAGGGAAGTTCGGATACGCAGTATTTT
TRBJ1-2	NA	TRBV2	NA	CASTRMDSLECTF	TGTGCCAGCACTCGAATGGACAGTCTCGAGTGCACCTTC
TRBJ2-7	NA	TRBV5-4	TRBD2	CASSPGVSGRSAYEQYF	TGTGCCAGCAGCCCGGGGGTTAGCGGGAGATCCGCCTACGAGCAGTACTTC
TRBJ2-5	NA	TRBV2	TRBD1	CASRETGTGGETQYF	TGTGCCAGCAGGGAGACGGGGACAGGGGGAGAGACCCAGTACTTC
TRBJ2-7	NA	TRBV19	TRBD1	CASSTGQGFDEQYF	TGTGCCAGTAGTACCGGACAGGGATTTGACGAGCAGTACTTC
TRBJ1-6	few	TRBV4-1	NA	CASSQGRVRSPLHF	TGCGCCAGCAGCCAAGGCAGGGTTCGTTCACCCCTCCACTTT
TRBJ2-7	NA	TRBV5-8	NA	CASSFAPDGTYEQYF	TGTGCCAGCAGCTTCGCCCCGGATGGGACTTACGAGCAGTACTTC
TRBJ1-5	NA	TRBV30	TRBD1	CAYKQGTNQPQHF	TGTGCCTACAAACAGGGGACCAATCAGCCCCAGCATTTT
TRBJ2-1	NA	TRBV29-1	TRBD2	CSVRTSEGGNEQFF	TGCAGCGTCCGGACTAGCGAAGGTGGCAATGAGCAGTTCTTC
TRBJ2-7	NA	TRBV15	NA	CATSRDDDMASYEQYF	TGTGCCACCAGCAGAGATGACGACATGGCCTCCTACGAGCAGTACTTC
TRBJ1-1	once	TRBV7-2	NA	CASSRGNTEAFF	TGTGCCAGCAGCCGTGGCAACACTGAAGCTTTCTTT
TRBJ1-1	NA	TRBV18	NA	CASSPPQGMNTEAFF	TGTGCCAGCTCACCACCCCAGGGGATGAACACTGAAGCTTTCTTT
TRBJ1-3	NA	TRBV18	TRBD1	CASSPSRQGGNAIYF	TGTGCCAGCTCACCGTCCAGACAGGGGGGAAACGCCATATATTTT
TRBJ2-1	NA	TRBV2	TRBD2	CAKNPGLAGGSSYNEQFF	TGTGCCAAAAATCCGGGACTAGCGGGAGGTAGCTCCTACAATGAGCAGTTCTTC
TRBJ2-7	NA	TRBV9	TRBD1	CASSVEGQPTYEQYF	TGTGCCAGCAGCGTAGAGGGACAGCCGACCTACGAGCAGTACTTC
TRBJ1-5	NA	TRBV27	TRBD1	CASSDRGTNQPQHF	TGTGCCAGCAGTGACAGGGGAACTAATCAGCCCCAGCATTTT
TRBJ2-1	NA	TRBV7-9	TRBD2	CASSETSGGYYNEQFF	TGTGCCAGCAGCGAGACTAGCGGGGGGTATTACAATGAGCAGTTCTTC
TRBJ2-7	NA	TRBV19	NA	CASSPSDGRVYEQYF	TGTGCCAGTAGTCCCTCCGATGGGCGTGTCTACGAGCAGTACTTC
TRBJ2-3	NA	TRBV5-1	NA	CASSFSGDTQYF	TGCGCCAGCAGCTTTAGCGGAGATACGCAGTATTTT
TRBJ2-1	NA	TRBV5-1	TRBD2	CASSFSGKSFF	TGCGCCAGCAGCTTTAGCGGGAAGTCGTTCTTC
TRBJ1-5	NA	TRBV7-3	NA	CASSFQQPQHF	TGTGCCAGCAGCTTTCAGCAGCCCCAGCATTTT
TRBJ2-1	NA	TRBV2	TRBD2	CASSAGLDPYNEQFF	TGTGCCAGCAGTGCCGGACTAGACCCCTACAATGAGCAGTTCTTC
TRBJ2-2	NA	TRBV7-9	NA	CASSSSSGELFF	TGTGCCAGCAGCTCCTCCTCCGGGGAGCTGTTTTTT
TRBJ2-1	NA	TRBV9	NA	CASSVDEGEQFF	TGTGCCAGCAGCGTAGACGAGGGTGAGCAGTTCTTC
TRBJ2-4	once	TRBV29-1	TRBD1	CSVEGQKNIQYF	TGCAGCGTTGAGGGACAGAAAAACATTCAGTACTTC
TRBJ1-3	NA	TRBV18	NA	CASSPGGSSGNTIYF	TGTGCCAGCTCACCAGGTGGGAGCTCTGGAAACACCATATATTTT
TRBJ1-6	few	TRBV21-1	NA	CASSKALSGGSYNSPLHF	TGTGCCAGCAGCAAAGCGCTTTCAGGGGGCTCCTATAATTCACCCCTCCACTTT
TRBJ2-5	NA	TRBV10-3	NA	CAISDARVAQETQYF	TGTGCCATCAGTGACGCTAGAGTGGCGCAAGAGACCCAGTACTTC
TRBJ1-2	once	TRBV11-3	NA	CASNLSIPRRGMDGYTF	TGTGCCAGCAACCTTAGTATTCCTAGACGGGGAATGGATGGCTACACCTTC
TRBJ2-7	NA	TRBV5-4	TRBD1	CASSWDRDSYEQYF	TGTGCCAGCAGCTGGGACAGGGACTCCTACGAGCAGTACTTC
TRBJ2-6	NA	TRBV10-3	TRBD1	CAISDFGTGLGANVLTF	TGTGCCATCAGTGACTTCGGGACAGGCTTGGGGGCCAACGTCCTGACTTTC
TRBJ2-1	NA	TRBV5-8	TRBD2	CASNTGTSRYNEQFF	TGTGCCAGCAACACCGGGACTAGCAGGTACAATGAGCAGTTCTTC